One sample yielded the 21 T cell receptor beta chains listed below, sequenced in a study of identical twins listed by TCRdb under 2016. The library came from 5' RACE. The run used an Illumina HiSeq 2000. TCRdb passed the public sequencing reads through fastp at Q25 and MiXCR, retaining productive beta sequences. Each record represents a unique CDR3 protein, reported with the most common genes and DNA among its rows. The sample table contains about 530,000 distinct CDR3 sequences; only one count was recorded for about 20% of them. Around 0.47% of the sample rests with the top ten. These data also formed part of another study, on yellow fever vaccine responses in identical twins.

Specimen: CD4+ T cells sorted from blood. These receptors all come from a woman between 18 and 30 years old in good health.

J is TRBJ2-5 and V is TRBV5-1, with D possibly matching TRBD2 (5 bases). The CDR3 totals 14 residues. Germline-derived CDR1 and CDR2 are SGHRS and YFSETQ. V gave up 4 bases and J gave up 2 bases, with 12 bases separating them. The CDR3 bases are TGCGCCAGCAGCCCGGGAAGGGAACAAGAGACCCAGTACTTC. It is translated as CASSPGREQETQYF. The complete variable domain, with remaining parts taken from reference TRBV5-1 and TRBJ2-5, reads KAGVTQTPRYLIKTRGQQVTLSCSPISGHRSVSWYQQTPGQGLQFLFEYFSETQRNKGNFPGRFSGRQFSNSRSEMNVSTLELGDSALYLCASSPGREQETQYFGPGTRLLVL.

This clonotype was counted a few times. The CDR3 sequence is CASSRTEPNTEAFF. The CDR3 DNA reads as TGTGCCAGCAGCCGGACAGAGCCAAACACTGAAGCTTTCTTT. The V and J genes are TRBV7-9 and TRBJ1-1; possible D gene TRBD1, 6 bases. The CDR3 contains 14 residues. V lost 5 bases, J lost 2 bases, and 12 bases lay in between. Germline-derived CDR1 and CDR2 are SEHNR and FQNEAQ (reference sequence).

This chain connects TRBV12-3 or TRBV12-4 to TRBJ2-5; perhaps TRBD2 as D (5 bases). Trimming took off 3 bases at V and 7 bases at J, with 12 bases between the two ends. This CDR3 contains 13 residues. The CDR3 coding sequence is TGTGCCAGCAGTTTTGAGGGAAACGGGACCCAGTACTTC. This encodes CASSFEGNGTQYF.

The chain combines TRBV5-1 with TRBJ2-3; a weak D match, TRBD2 (6 bases). The CDR3 is made up of 16 amino acids. V lost 0 bases to trimming and J lost 3 bases, with 14 bases between them. From germline, CDR1 is SGHRS and CDR2 YFSETQ. As DNA, the CDR3 is TGCGCCAGCAGCTTGGGGGTTTCCGGGGGAACAGATACGCAGTATTTT. Its translation: CASSLGVSGGTDTQYF.

The V gene is TRBV10-3, the J gene TRBJ1-1, with D possibly being TRBD1 (5 bases). The V end was cut by 8 bases, the J end by 4 bases, with 17 bases between. The length of the CDR3 is 14 residues. The V gene's germline CDR1 is ENHRY and CDR2 SYGVKD. The CDR3 DNA sequence: TGTGCCATCCGGGACCGGGGAAGGGGCACTGAAGCTTTCTTT. Protein product: CAIRDRGRGTEAFF.

This clonotype was picked up a small number of times. The chain uses TRBV24-1 and TRBJ2-5, with 7 positions matching TRBD1. Germline V gene data show CDR1 as KGHDR and CDR2 as SFDVKD. The CDR3 is 14 amino acids. V lost 6 bases, J lost 2 bases, and 5 bases stayed unmatched. The CDR3 region has the DNA TGTGCCACCAGTAGTTGGGACAGACAAGAGACCCAGTACTTC. Translating gives CATSSWDRQETQYF.

The chain recombines TRBV4-2 with TRBJ2-3; TRBD2 agrees at 7 bases. The CDR3 totals 15 residues. Germline CDR1 and CDR2: LGHNA and YNFKEQ. After removal of 1 base from V and 6 bases from J, the junction contained 7 bases not matched to a gene. As DNA, the CDR3 is TGTGCCAGCAGCCAAGGCGCGGGAGTTGGGGATACGCAGTATTTT. This sequence encodes CASSQGAGVGDTQYF.

The table lists this clonotype with a few counts. This chain joins TRBV12-3 or TRBV12-4 and TRBJ1-5; D uncertain. Trimming stripped 5 bases from V and 3 bases from J, with 11 bases between. This CDR3 has 14 residues. The DNA for the CDR3 is TGTGCCAGCAGTACCCGGGCCCTCAATCAGCCCCAGCATTTT. Residues: CASSTRALNQPQHF.

This sequence joins TRBV4-2 and TRBJ2-3, with D possibly matching TRBD1 (5 bases). V was clipped by 1 base and J by 4 bases, with 9 bases between them. The CDR3 covers 14 residues. Per germline, CDR1 LGHNA and CDR2 YNFKEQ. CDR3 region: CASSQVGEPDTQYF. The CDR3 coding sequence is TGTGCCAGCAGCCAAGTAGGGGAACCAGATACGCAGTATTTT.

This clonotype was seen a few times. This rearrangement joins TRBV14 to TRBJ2-4; possible D gene TRBD2, 5 bases. V lost 3 bases and J 9 bases, leaving 9 bases between the germline ends. The CDR3 contains 12 residues. The V gene's germline CDR1 is SGHDN and CDR2 FVKESK. CDR3: CASSHRRSIQYF. The CDR3 nucleotides are TGTGCCAGCAGCCATAGGAGGAGCATTCAGTACTTC.

In its sample, this clonotype was seen a few times. This rearrangement joins TRBV7-8 to TRBJ2-4, with D maybe TRBD1 (6 bases). This CDR3 spans 13 amino acids. Germline loops: CDR1 SGHVS, CDR2 FQNEAQ. V lost 5 bases and J 8 bases, leaving 13 bases between the germline ends. The CDR3 nucleotides read TGTGCCAGCAGCCGACAGGCTGGGGACATTCAGTACTTC. Its translation is CASSRQAGDIQYF.

This rearrangement joins TRBV25-1 to TRBJ2-1; TRBD1 agrees at 7 bases. With V trimmed by 5 bases and J by 7 bases, 5 bases remained unmatched. The CDR3 is 13 residues long. Germline V gene sequence: CDR1 MGHDK, CDR2 SYGVNS. As DNA, the CDR3 is TGTGCCAGCAGTACGCAACAGGGGAATGAGCAGTTCTTC. Translation: CASSTQQGNEQFF.

V usage is TRBV15 and J usage is TRBJ2-5; no firm D call. Between the trimmed V and J ends, which lost 6 bases and 2 bases, there was a span of 4 bases. Germline CDR1 is LNHNV and CDR2 is YYDKDF (reference sequence). CDR3 length equals 11 residues. The CDR3 coding sequence is TGTGCCACCAGGAAACAAGAGACCCAGTACTTC. This codes for CATRKQETQYF.

V usage is TRBV7-2 and J usage is TRBJ1-1, with no clear D. The V and J ends lost 5 bases and 7 bases respectively, with 11 bases between them. The CDR3 is 12 residues long. From germline, CDR1 is SGHTA and CDR2 FQGNSA. The CDR3 reads CASSPSRVEAFF. The CDR3 region has the DNA TGTGCCAGCAGCCCCTCAAGGGTTGAAGCTTTCTTT.

The V gene is TRBV10-2, the J gene TRBJ1-1; 12 bases agree with TRBD1. V lost 3 bases to trimming and J lost 7 bases; unmatched junction nucleotides: 6. The CDR3 contains 15 residues. Germline CDR1 and CDR2: WSHSY and SAAADI. CDR3 coding DNA: TGCGCCAGCAGTGATCTGGGACAGGGGGCAATTGAAGCTTTCTTT. Translated, it gives CASSDLGQGAIEAFF.

This clonotype was detected a few times. The V call is TRBV5-1, the J call TRBJ2-1, with D possibly TRBD2 on 6 matching bases. The CDR3 is made up of 16 amino acids. Trimming pared 4 bases from V and 0 bases from J, leaving 14 bases between. CDR1 is SGHRS, CDR2 YFSETQ, per germline. Here the CDR3 DNA reads TGCGCCAGCAGCAAATTAGCGGTAAGCTCCTACAATGAGCAGTTCTTC. This sequence encodes CASSKLAVSSYNEQFF. Full variable domain (rest looked up from reference TRBV5-1 and TRBJ2-1): KAGVTQTPRYLIKTRGQQVTLSCSPISGHRSVSWYQQTPGQGLQFLFEYFSETQRNKGNFPGRFSGRQFSNSRSEMNVSTLELGDSALYLCASSKLAVSSYNEQFFGPGTRLTVL.

This clonotype was detected a few times. This chain joins TRBV5-1 and TRBJ1-2; the D is unclear. V was clipped by 0 bases and J by 4 bases, with 13 bases between them. The germline gives CDR1 SGHRS, CDR2 YFSETQ. This CDR3 is 15 amino acids long. CDR3 sequence (DNA): TGCGCCAGCAGCTTGGAGGGCTCTCTTGGCTATGGCTACACCTTC. Residues: CASSLEGSLGYGYTF.

This clonotype was observed a few times. V gene TRBV5-1 combines with J gene TRBJ1-6; D remains unclear. The germline CDR1 and CDR2 sequences are SGHRS and YFSETQ. The V gene lost 4 bases and the J gene lost 7 bases, with 12 bases spanning the gap. The CDR3 extends over 14 amino acids. The CDR3 loop reads CASSPDGENSPLHF. CDR3 nucleotide sequence: TGCGCCAGCAGCCCTGACGGGGAGAATTCACCCCTCCACTTT. Drawing the rest from reference TRBV5-1 and TRBJ1-6, the complete variable domain is KAGVTQTPRYLIKTRGQQVTLSCSPISGHRSVSWYQQTPGQGLQFLFEYFSETQRNKGNFPGRFSGRQFSNSRSEMNVSTLELGDSALYLCASSPDGENSPLHFGNGTRLTVT.

This clonotype was detected a few times. V gene TRBV7-8 combines with J gene TRBJ2-5, with D unclear. The CDR3 extends over 17 amino acids. Germline CDR1 and CDR2: SGHVS and FQNEAQ. Trimming shortened V by 2 bases and J by 5 bases, and 21 bases separated the two germline ends. The CDR3 protein is CASSLIRHQPKGETQYF. The CDR3, as DNA: TGTGCCAGCAGCTTAATCAGGCACCAACCTAAAGGGGAGACCCAGTACTTC.

The rearrangement links TRBV18 to TRBJ2-1; D possibly corresponds to TRBD2 (7 bases). V was cut by 6 bases and J by 8 bases, with 23 bases left in between. This CDR3 is built from 16 residues. Germline V gives CDR1 KGHSH, CDR2 LQKENI. Here the CDR3 reads CASSLTGTTSGDEQFF. The DNA of the CDR3 is TGTGCCAGCTCGTTAACCGGGACTACCTCAGGGGATGAGCAGTTCTTC.

V and J are TRBV24-1 and TRBJ2-7; 12 positions agree with TRBD2. J lost 2 bases, V lost 0 bases, and 1 base had no gene match. Germline V CDR1 and CDR2: KGHDR, SFDVKD. The CDR3 covers 16 residues. CDR3 bases: TGTGCCACCAGTGATTTGCTAGCGGGAGGGGCCTACGAGCAGTACTTC. It is translated as CATSDLLAGGAYEQYF.